This T cell receptor beta chain was sequenced during a study of identical twins. TCRdb redid the calling of the 5' RACE reads with MiXCR, one entry per CDR3 protein. This table has some 660,000 distinct CDR3 sequences, under 9% appearing once. Many counts were recorded for this clonotype. What it binds is not known. Findings and caveats of the study: In zero-insertion analyses, partial confounding could arise from invariant MAIT and iNKT cells.

These records were also assigned to another study, of yellow fever vaccine responses in identical twins.

Material: PBMCs. The receptor was derived from a woman aged 18-35 years in good health.

The CDR3 DNA sequence: TGTGCCAGCAGTCGACTAGCGGGAGGTGAGACCCAGTACTTC. This sequence encodes CASSRLAGGETQYF. V is TRBV12-3 or TRBV12-4 and J is TRBJ2-5; 13 bases map to TRBD2. The CDR3 consists of 14 residues. The junction had 2 bases not matched to a gene; V was cut back by 5 bases and J by 5 bases.